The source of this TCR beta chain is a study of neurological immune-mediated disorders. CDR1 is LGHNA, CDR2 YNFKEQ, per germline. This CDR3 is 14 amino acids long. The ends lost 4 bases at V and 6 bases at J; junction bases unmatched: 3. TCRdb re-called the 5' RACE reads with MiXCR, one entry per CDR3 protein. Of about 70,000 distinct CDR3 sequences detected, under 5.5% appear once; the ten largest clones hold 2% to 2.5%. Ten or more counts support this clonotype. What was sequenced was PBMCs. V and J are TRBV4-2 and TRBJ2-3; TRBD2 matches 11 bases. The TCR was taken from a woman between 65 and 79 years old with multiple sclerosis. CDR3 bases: TGTGCCAGCAGCCCAACTAGCGGGAGCGATACGCAGTATTTT. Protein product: CASSPTSGSDTQYF.